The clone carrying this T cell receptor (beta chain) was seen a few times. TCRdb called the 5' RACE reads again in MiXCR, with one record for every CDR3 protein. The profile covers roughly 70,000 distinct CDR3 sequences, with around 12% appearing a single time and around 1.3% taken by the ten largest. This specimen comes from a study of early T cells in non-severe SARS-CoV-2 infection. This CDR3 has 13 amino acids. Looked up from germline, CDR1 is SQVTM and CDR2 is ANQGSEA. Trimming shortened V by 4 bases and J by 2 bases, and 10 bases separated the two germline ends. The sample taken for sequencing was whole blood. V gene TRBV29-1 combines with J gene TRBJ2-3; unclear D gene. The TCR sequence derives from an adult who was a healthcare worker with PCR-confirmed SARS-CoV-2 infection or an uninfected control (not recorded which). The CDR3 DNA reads TGCAGCGTTGCCATGGGTTACACAGATACGCAGTATTTT. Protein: CSVAMGYTDTQYF.